The source of this T cell receptor beta chain is a study of blood T cells in healthy people across ages (dated by TCRdb to between 2015 and 2016). Regarding the research as a whole: In model experiments, template switching captured about one uniquely barcoded TCR beta cDNA molecule for every two T cells. To track age-related changes in TCR beta repertoire diversity, the study relied on deep sequencing normalized with unique cDNA molecular identifiers. Donors were grouped into four age groups: young (average approximately 15 years), middle-aged (roughly 37), aged (approximately 67) and long-lived (approximately 81). Using the same blood draw, the study looked at two additional independent replicas of 1 million unique cDNA reads for two donors, one aged 18 to 30 and the other aged 80 or older.

The 39 donors, aged about 6 to 95 years, were systemically healthy Caucasian individuals from Russia. Each donor gave roughly 11 milliliters of peripheral blood, drawn into EDTA-treated Vacutainer tubes. Ficoll-Paque density-gradient centrifugation was used to isolate PBMCs, with at least 6 million per sample. Total RNA was extracted from PBMCs with Trizol reagent, with at least 6 micrograms obtained per sample. For every donor, an aliquot of PBMCs went through flow cytometry to measure the percentages of naive CD45RAhigh/CD27high T cells. Findings and caveats that apply to the study as a whole: The percentage of naive T cells measured by flow cytometry correlated strongly with observed TCR beta diversity. Because profiling used bulk unsorted PBMCs, naive and antigen-experienced compartments could not be compared conclusively. The CMV infection status of donors was not known, potentially confounding age-related changes in expanded clonotypes. Compared with the aged group, the long-lived group had more naive CD4+ T cells, fewer expanded clones and increased TCR diversity, a pattern suggesting age selection. As age increased, observed TCR beta diversity per million T cells dropped in a roughly linear way, and a significant reduction was already evident by age 40. Estimates of total diversity based on one million sequenced T cells were regarded as lower bounds and as underestimates.

Libraries were made using 5' RACE. Sequencing instrument: Illumina HiSeq 2500. The second PCR ran for roughly 6 to 11 cycles and used a J-beta primer mix along with a sample-barcoded 5' primer. Each TCR beta cDNA molecule received a unique molecular identifier from a template-switch 5' adaptor carrying 12 random nucleotides. At least 2.5 million CDR3-containing paired-end reads were obtained from each sample. All of the RNA was converted into first-strand cDNA using the Mint cDNA synthesis kit, with a TRBC-specific oligonucleotide serving as the primer. Following uracil-DNA glycosylase treatment, a first 18-cycle PCR with universal primers M1SS and BC2_uni_R was performed on all cDNA. Regarding the original processing steps: Normalization of each sample was performed by random selection of 1 million high-quality reads, each carrying a distinct molecular identifier. Instead of being binned into consensus sequences, reads that shared molecular identifiers were thrown out. MiTCR, set to a Q25 quality threshold and the strictest error-elimination algorithm, was used for CDR3 identification, clonotype clustering and error correction. A nonparametric unseen species model using Euler transformation provided a lower-bound estimate of total TCR beta diversity. TCRdb's own reprocessing of the public reads used fastp at Q25 and MiXCR and kept productive beta chains. Identical CDR3 proteins give one entry, which carries the most common genes and DNA. The V and J calls and clone size are TCRdb's, not the authors'. In this sample the table shows 600,000 to 850,000 distinct CDR3 sequences, 25% of which occur a single time. The ten largest make up 9.4% of the sample.

Relative to germline, V is 6 bases shorter and J is 8 bases shorter, with 8 bases between their ends. The CDR3 measures 11 amino acids from cysteine to phenylalanine. Just CDR3 DNA is preserved here, 33 bases in frame from base 1. CDR1 and CDR2, per the germline V gene, are MDHEN and SYDVKM. Points on this clonotype: Its antigen is unknown. Within one base of it there is no much larger clone, and no base qualities were kept.

These data were likewise used in another study, on T cells of mothers and their children. The second study's paper adds: Nine systemically healthy Caucasian individuals served as donors, namely three mothers together with their six children. cDNA synthesis used all of the extracted RNA, with roughly 1.5 ug of RNA in each 15 ul reaction. In the second PCR, the M1S primer introduced both the sample barcodes and 2-4 random nucleotides. Over 9.5 million TCR beta CDR3 reads were obtained for each mother, and 2.7 million or so reads were obtained for each child. TCR recombination output is similarly shaped by thymic selection in related and unrelated pairs, with a minor effect exerted by inherited differences. Normalized repertoire overlap was always slightly but never significantly higher in related than unrelated mother-child pairs. With a sensitivity of about 100 clones per million clonotypes, no persistent microchimeric T cell clones were detected. In the study, deep NGS was used to compare the TCR beta repertoires of mothers and children, and features distinguishing related mother-child pairs from unrelated individuals were sought. Mothers averaged approximately 40 +/- 4 years of age and children averaged about 10 +/- 4 years. After adapter ligation was performed with NEBNext reagents, the libraries were sequenced on an Illumina HiSeq 2000 with 100+100 nt paired-end reads. To avoid cross-contamination, the mother libraries and the child libraries were prepared a month apart and sequenced in separate runs. For each donor, somewhere between about 450,000 and 2,200,000 distinct TCR beta clonotypes were identified. Naive TCR beta clonotypes were estimated from low-frequency clonotypes matched to each donor's FACS-determined naive share, without sorting.

Sample: blood. This clonotype originated in a boy younger than 18 in good health. The chain is assembled from TRBV28 and TRBJ2-1; the D gene could be TRBD1 or TRBD2, each one agreeing over 5 bases. The CDR3 amino acid sequence is: CASRRGYEQFF. The DNA sequence is as follows: TGTGCCAGCAGGAGGGGTTATGAGCAGTTCTTC.